This T cell receptor beta chain is from a study of identical twins. General study results and limits: Zero-insertion analyses could be partly confounded by invariant MAIT and iNKT cells. Out-of-frame beta chain sequences displayed weaker excess sharing between twins. Abundant beta clonotypes from cord blood bore fewer insertions; memory repertoires lacked this pattern. Model-predicted out-of-frame TCR alpha sharing fell below observed values in monozygotic twins.

Trimming left V 1 base short and J 0 bases short, with 10 bases between. The CDR3 spans 15 residues. Per the germline V gene, CDR1 is SGHAT and CDR2 is FQNNGV. One entry per CDR3 protein results from TCRdb running MiXCR on the 5' RACE reads. The data show 150,000 or so distinct CDR3 sequences, under 4.5% seen once. In its sample, this clonotype was seen many times. The target antigen is unknown. The rearrangement uses TRBV11-2 and TRBJ2-7, with D uncertain. Sequencing used memory T cells sorted from blood. The clonotype originates from a man between 18 and 35 years old in good health. CDR3 nucleotide sequence: TGTGCCAGCAGCTTAGCTTGGGCTAGCTCCTACGAGCAGTACGTC. Encoded protein: CASSLAWASSYEQYV.